Below are 25 T cell receptor beta chains sequenced from a single sample in a study of early stage breast cancer tumors. The table came from immunoSEQ multiplex PCR; TCRdb's copy has only in-frame clones and leaves some out. This sample has 70,000 or so clones, with over 80% found just once. The source material was blood. The receptors shown here come from a person in their 40s with breast cancer.

The chain combines TRBV28 with TRBJ1-3; possible D gene TRBD1, 6 bases. The length of the CDR3 is 14 residues. The germline gives CDR1 MDHEN, CDR2 SYDVKM. Trimming took off 8 bases at V and 3 bases at J, with 14 bases between the two ends. CDR3 amino acids: CASHSGEVGNTIYF. DNA of the CDR3: TGTGCCAGCCATTCAGGGGAGGTTGGAAACACCATATATTTT.

The genes are TRBV7-9 and TRBJ2-1, with D possibly TRBD2 on 6 matching bases. The CDR3 covers 16 residues. V dropped 5 bases and J dropped 2 bases, with 16 bases sitting between them. Germline CDR1 SEHNR, CDR2 FQNEAQ (reference sequence). CDR3 bases: TGTGCCAGCAGCCGCCATAGCGGAGGGGCCTACAATGAGCAGTTCTTC. The encoded protein is CASSRHSGGAYNEQFF.

V and J are TRBV5-5 and TRBJ2-3; D is possibly TRBD2 (5 bases). Germline V gene sequence: CDR1 SGHKS, CDR2 YYEKEE (reference sequence). This CDR3 comprises 14 residues. The V end was cut by 4 bases, the J end by 4 bases, with 13 bases between. Written as DNA, the CDR3 is TGTGCCAGCAGCCCGCGCGGGTCGGCAGATACGCAGTATTTT. It specifies CASSPRGSADTQYF. Based on the CDR3 plus reference TRBV5-5 and TRBJ2-3, the full variable domain is DAGVTQSPTHLIKTRGQQVTLRCSPISGHKSVSWYQQVLGQGPQFIFQYYEKEERGRGNFPDRFSARQFPNYSSELNVNALLLGDSALYLCASSPRGSADTQYFGPGTRLTVL.

The chain has TRBV29-1 and TRBJ2-1; unclear D gene. CDR3 length: 13 residues. CDR1 and CDR2 (germline): SQVTM, ANQGSEA. V lost 0 bases to trimming and J lost 9 bases, with 12 bases between them. The CDR3 region has the DNA TGCAGCGTTGAAGATCCCAACGGTATTGAGCAGTTCTTC. It encodes CSVEDPNGIEQFF.

The chain is built from TRBV4-1 and TRBJ1-1; unclear D gene. Germline CDR1 reads MGHRA; CDR2 reads YSYEKL. This CDR3 has 14 residues. V was pared by 1 base and J by 0 bases, with 6 bases between. CDR3 loop: CASSQVAVNTEAFF. CDR3 coding DNA: TGCGCCAGCAGCCAAGTAGCTGTGAACACTGAAGCTTTCTTT.

The CDR3 coding sequence is TGTGCCAGCAACCTGAACAGGGGGGACACTGAAGCTTTCTTT. This sequence encodes CASNLNRGDTEAFF. V gene TRBV5-4 combines with J gene TRBJ1-1; TRBD1 agrees at 8 bases. This CDR3 has 14 residues. V gave up 6 bases and J gave up 3 bases; unmatched junction bases: 7. Germline loops: CDR1 SGHNT, CDR2 YYREEE (reference sequence). Full variable domain (missing parts from reference TRBV5-4 and TRBJ1-1): ETGVTQSPTHLIKTRGQQVTLRCSSQSGHNTVSWYQQALGQGPQFIFQYYREEENGRGNFPPRFSGLQFPNYSSELNVNALELDDSALYLCASNLNRGDTEAFFGQGTRLTVV.

The chain joins TRBV6-5 to TRBJ1-5; D is unresolved. The CDR3 is 16 amino acids. The V end lost 1 base, the J end lost 4 bases, and 14 bases lay between the germline ends. Germline V CDR1 and CDR2: MNHEY, SVGAGI. CDR3 amino acids: CASSYYGTPGNQPQHF. CDR3 nucleotide sequence: TGTGCCAGCAGTTACTATGGAACTCCCGGGAATCAGCCCCAGCATTTT.

The chain links TRBV12-5 to TRBJ2-7, with a tentative D call TRBD1 (6 bases). The V gene lost 1 base and the J gene lost 4 bases, with 11 bases spanning the gap. CDR3 size: 14 residues. Looked up from germline, CDR1 is LGHNT and CDR2 is FRNRAP. The CDR3 sequence: CASGLATGSYEQYF. The CDR3 nucleotides read TGTGCTAGTGGTTTGGCTACAGGGTCTTACGAGCAGTACTTC.

The chain carries TRBV5-1 and TRBJ2-3; D call uncertain. Germline V gene lookup returns CDR1 SGHRS and CDR2 YFSETQ. The ends were cut back, 1 base at V and 1 base at J, with 7 bases in the middle. This CDR3 is 14 amino acids long. CDR3 DNA: TGCGCCAGCAGCTTGTTTCTGGGCACAGATACGCAGTATTTT. This gives the protein CASSLFLGTDTQYF.

The rearrangement links TRBV18 to TRBJ1-1; D may be TRBD1 (6 bases). The germline CDR1 and CDR2 sequences are KGHSH and LQKENI. This CDR3 has 14 residues. V shed 5 bases and J shed 0 bases, with 10 bases lying between them. The CDR3 DNA reads TGTGCCAGCTCAGTAGGACAGTTGAACACTGAAGCTTTCTTT. It specifies CASSVGQLNTEAFF.

The V and J genes are TRBV29-1 and TRBJ1-4, with D possibly TRBD1 on 6 matching bases. The germline V and J ends were trimmed by 6 bases and 8 bases, with 16 bases remaining between them. The CDR3 extends over 13 amino acids. Germline V gene sequence: CDR1 SQVTM, CDR2 ANQGSEA. The CDR3, as DNA: TGCAGCGTCCGGGACACCAATAGAGAAAAACTGTTTTTT. As protein: CSVRDTNREKLFF.

The gene calls are TRBV10-3 and TRBJ1-3; 8 bases fit TRBD1. The V and J ends lost 7 bases and 3 bases, in that order; junction bases with no gene match: 5. Germline V lookup: CDR1 ENHRY, CDR2 SYGVKD. CDR3 length equals 14 residues. In DNA form, the CDR3 reads TGTGCCATCAATAAAGGACAGGGTGGAAACACCATATATTTT. This translates into CAINKGQGGNTIYF.

This clone was seen a few times. The rearrangement joins TRBV2 to TRBJ2-7; TRBD1 matches at 9 bases. This CDR3 is 14 amino acids long. The junction had 6 bases not matched to a gene; V was cut back by 5 bases and J by 4 bases. The germline V gene encodes CDR1 SNHLY and CDR2 FYNNEI. CDR3 in amino acids: CASSRQGDNYEQYF. The CDR3 bases are TGTGCCAGCAGTCGACAGGGGGATAATTACGAGCAGTACTTC.

This chain joins TRBV19 and TRBJ2-7; either TRBD1 or TRBD2 may fit D (5 bases each). V dropped 8 bases and J dropped 3 bases, with 14 bases sitting between them. Germline V gives CDR1 LNHDA, CDR2 SQIVND (reference sequence). The CDR3 has 13 residues. The CDR3 DNA reads as TGTGCCAGTTCCGGGACGATTCTCTACGAGCAGTACTTC. It encodes CASSGTILYEQYF. The entire variable domain, with the rest obtained from reference TRBV19 and TRBJ2-7, is as follows: DGGITQSPKYLFRKEGQNVTLSCEQNLNHDAMYWYRQDPGQGLRLIYYSQIVNDFQKGDIAEGYSVSREKKESFPLTVTSAQKNPTAFYLCASSGTILYEQYFGPGTRLTVT.

The chain employs TRBV7-2 and TRBJ2-3; 9 bases fit TRBD2. The ends lost 5 bases at V and 3 bases at J; junction bases unmatched: 9. Germline V gene lookup returns CDR1 SGHTA and CDR2 FQGNSA. This CDR3 has 16 residues. The CDR3 here is CASSLPVAGATDTQYF. The CDR3 bases are TGTGCCAGCAGCCTGCCGGTAGCGGGAGCTACAGATACGCAGTATTTT.

This sequence joins TRBV19 and TRBJ1-5, with TRBD1 identical over 7 bases. The CDR3 runs to 13 residues. V trimming: 11 bases; J trimming: 0 bases; junction bases outside the gene matches: 4. Per the germline V gene, CDR1 is LNHDA and CDR2 is SQIVND (reference sequence). CDR3 in amino acids: CAGGQYSNQPQHF. CDR3 bases: TGTGCCGGGGGACAGTATAGCAATCAGCCCCAGCATTTT.

In regard to this clone: Compared with germline, one end of the junction differs, possibly owing to a read error. This sequence joins TRBV19 and TRBJ1-5; D not resolved. This CDR3 spans 15 amino acids. Germline CDR1 reads LNHDA; CDR2 reads SQIVND (reference sequence). CDR3 DNA: TGTGCCAGCAGTACACCTCTCGGGGTCGGTCAGCCCCAGCATTTT. This gives the protein CASSTPLGVGQPQHF.

The rearrangement joins TRBV7-6 to TRBJ2-1, with TRBD2 as a possible D gene (5 bases). This CDR3 is built from 16 residues. Germline V gene data show CDR1 as SGHVS and CDR2 as FNYEAQ. Deletions cut 5 bases from V and 0 bases from J, with 14 bases between. The CDR3 region is CASSPLGVSSYNEQFF. CDR3 DNA: TGTGCCAGCAGCCCCCTGGGAGTTAGCTCCTACAATGAGCAGTTCTTC.

The chain has TRBV27 and TRBJ2-7, with a tentative D call TRBD2 (8 bases). The germline V and J ends were trimmed by 7 bases and 3 bases, with 25 bases remaining between them. Looked up from germline, CDR1 is MNHEY and CDR2 is SMNVEV (reference sequence). This CDR3 spans 17 amino acids. This CDR3 reads CASKWRGLGAGVYEQYF. DNA of the CDR3: TGTGCCAGCAAGTGGAGGGGGCTGGGAGCGGGAGTCTACGAGCAGTACTTC.

This chain connects TRBV5-4 to TRBJ1-4; no firm D call. The V and J ends lost 1 base and 6 bases respectively, with 7 bases between them. The CDR3 is 13 residues long. Germline CDR1 and CDR2: SGHNT and YYREEE (reference sequence). The CDR3 DNA reads TGTGCCAGCAGCTTGCTTTCGGATGAAAAACTGTTTTTT. Residues: CASSLLSDEKLFF.

This chain connects TRBV7-9 to TRBJ1-4; D gene unclear. This CDR3 has 12 amino acids. V lost 3 bases, J lost 4 bases, and 3 bases lay in between. CDR1 is SEHNR, CDR2 FQNEAQ, per germline (reference sequence). The CDR3 is CASSFVNEKLFF. The DNA for the CDR3 is TGTGCCAGCAGCTTCGTTAATGAAAAACTGTTTTTT.

The V gene is TRBV27, the J gene TRBJ1-5; D is perhaps TRBD1 (5 bases). Trimming cost V 4 bases and J 6 bases, with 13 bases left between them. CDR1 is MNHEY and CDR2 is SMNVEV in the germline V gene (reference sequence). This CDR3 has 14 amino acids. The CDR3 spells CASSYRGPGQPQHF. CDR3 sequence (DNA): TGTGCCAGCAGTTATAGGGGCCCGGGTCAGCCCCAGCATTTT.

V usage is TRBV28 and J usage is TRBJ1-1, with a weak D call TRBD1 (5 bases). CDR3 size: 14 residues. Per germline, CDR1 MDHEN and CDR2 SYDVKM. V was clipped by 2 bases and J by 5 bases, with 12 bases between them. The CDR3 sequence: CASSLDGGRTEAFF. The CDR3, as DNA: TGTGCCAGCAGTTTAGATGGGGGACGAACTGAAGCTTTCTTT.

The V gene is TRBV30, the J gene TRBJ2-1, with D maybe TRBD1 (5 bases). Deletions cut 3 bases from V and 5 bases from J, with 5 bases between. The germline gives CDR1 GTSNPN, CDR2 SVGIG (reference sequence). The length of the CDR3 is 11 residues. The CDR3 reads CAWSRDNEQFF. The CDR3 bases are TGTGCCTGGAGCAGGGACAATGAGCAGTTCTTC.

This clone showed up just a few times. This sequence joins TRBV7-8 and TRBJ2-5, with D maybe TRBD2 (5 bases). Trimming stripped 6 bases from V and 8 bases from J, with 28 bases between. From germline, CDR1 is SGHVS and CDR2 FQNEAQ. The CDR3 is 17 residues long. The CDR3 DNA follows: TGTGCCAGCAGTCCCCTGGCAGGACTTACGTCAAGAGGAACCCAGTACTTC. Its translation is CASSPLAGLTSRGTQYF.